This T cell receptor beta chain was profiled in a study of cytomegalovirus exposure and HLA in healthy donors. On this clone itself: Its antigen is not identified.

A multiplex PCR was run with 60 Vbeta primers and 13 Jbeta primers. TCRdb keeps only in-frame clones here, not all; method: immunoSEQ multiplex PCR. The sample comprises roughly 98,000 clones, more than 60% of which are singletons, and 2% to 3% rests with the top ten. Study-level findings and limits: In all likelihood, a cluster of highly shared sequence variants was a sequencing artifact. Reportedly, diagnosis of cytomegalovirus status by the classifier showed high specificity and sensitivity.

Germline values: CDR1 LGHNA, CDR2 YNFKEQ. This CDR3 has 17 amino acids. Trimming took 0 bases from V and 2 from J, leaving 17 bases between them. Sequences were obtained from PBMCs. The sequence derives from a man in his forties or fifties in good health and CMV-seronegative. This chain connects TRBV4-2 to TRBJ2-7; tentatively, D is TRBD2 (6 bases). This CDR3 reads CASSQEGPGLLTYEQYF. For the CDR3, the DNA is TGTGCCAGCAGCCAAGAGGGACCAGGACTATTAACCTACGAGCAGTACTTC.